This T cell receptor beta chain was sequenced in a study of tumor and adjacent non-tumor tissue in lung cancer. A modified ARM-PCR protocol with three rounds of nested PCR amplified TCRbeta. TCRdb passed the multiplex PCR reads through MiXCR, listing each CDR3 protein once. Here the sample spans 95,000 to 150,000 distinct CDR3 sequences, approximately 66% being singletons. In the case of this clonotype: Germline is not matched at one junction end, which may reflect a read error.

No cell sorting was done before RNA was extracted from the tissue. This CDR3 comprises 16 residues. From germline, CDR1 is MGHRA and CDR2 YSYEKL. The chain combines TRBV4-1 with TRBJ2-5; D call uncertain. The sequenced material came from lung tumor tissue. This TCR derives from a man aged 25 to 40 with non-small cell lung cancer. The CDR3 here is CASGQALSQLQETQYF. The CDR3 DNA follows: TGCGCCAGCGGCCAAGCTCTATCACAGCTCCAAGAGACCCAGTACTTC.